This TCR beta chain was sequenced for a study of blood T cells in healthy people across ages. Sample-barcoded 5' priming and a J-beta primer mix drove a second PCR of roughly 6 to 12 cycles. MiXCR, run by TCRdb on the 5' RACE reads, gives a single entry per CDR3 protein. The table shows roughly 500,000 distinct CDR3 sequences, with approximately 25% occurring only once. CDR3 length: 17 residues. V lost 3 bases, J lost 4 bases, and 16 bases lay in between. In this sample, this clonotype turned up a few times. This same sample was also taken into another study, of T cells of mothers and their children.

This clonotype was obtained from a boy between 10 and 17 years old in good health. The sample consisted of blood. The chain uses TRBV12-3 or TRBV12-4 and TRBJ2-6, with a weak D call TRBD1 (6 bases). The chain's CDR3 is CASSFRGFRGGANVLTF. The CDR3 DNA is TGTGCCAGCAGTTTCAGGGGATTCCGTGGGGGGGCCAACGTCCTGACTTTC.